The table lists the clone carrying this T cell receptor beta chain with a few counts. Its target is unknown. Trimming pared 4 bases from V and 4 bases from J, leaving 17 bases between. This CDR3 has 16 residues. The germline V gene encodes CDR1 ENHRY and CDR2 SYGVKD. Sequenced material consisted of expressed TCRB transcripts (all of the isolated RNA was reverse transcribed). Assay used: immunoSEQ multiplex PCR; TCRdb lists only in-frame clones, some missing. This sample carries roughly 610,000 clones, around 16% of them seen once, and the ten largest clones take about 0.086%. The data stem from a study of beta chain features in type 1 diabetes. General study findings and limits: Cells carrying high TCR expression could end up over-represented when cDNA is sequenced. PCR might favor shorter templates, but any such skew would affect patients and controls equally. No resolution was reached here on whether HLA type influences TCRB rearrangement.

Material: naive CD4+ T cells from blood. The J gene is TRBJ2-1, the V gene TRBV10-3; possible D gene TRBD1, 5 bases. The sequence derives from a man between 18 and 35 years old in good health. Here the CDR3 reads CAISGRRGDLYNEQFF. As DNA, the CDR3 is TGTGCCATCAGTGGTCGAAGGGGCGACCTTTACAATGAGCAGTTCTTC.